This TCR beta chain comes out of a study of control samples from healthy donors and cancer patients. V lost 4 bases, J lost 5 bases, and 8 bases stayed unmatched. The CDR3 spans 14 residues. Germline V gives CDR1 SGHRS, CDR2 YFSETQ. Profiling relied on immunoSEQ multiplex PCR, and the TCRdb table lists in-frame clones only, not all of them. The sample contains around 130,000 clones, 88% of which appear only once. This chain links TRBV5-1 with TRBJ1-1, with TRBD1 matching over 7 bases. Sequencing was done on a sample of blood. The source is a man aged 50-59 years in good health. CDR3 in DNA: TGCGCCAGCAGCACCGACAGGGTTGGGACTGAAGCTTTCTTT. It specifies CASSTDRVGTEAFF.